The 9 T cell receptor beta chains given below trace back to one sample, sequenced in a study of shared clonotypes between healthy human individuals. Here immunoSEQ multiplex PCR was the method, and the copy in TCRdb shows in-frame clones only, minus some. The repertoire has 1.5 million to 2.5 million clones, roughly 95% of them found once; the top ten carry approximately 1.2%. In the naive CD8 group, cells lacked CD45RO and were positively selected for CCR7, so terminally differentiated effector memory CD45RA+ cells were left out. Sequencing used naive CD8+ T cells sorted from blood. The receptors shown here come from a man in his late teens or twenties in good health.

The rearrangement links TRBV6-6 to TRBJ2-1; D uncertain. The ends were cut back, 5 bases at V and 4 bases at J, with 9 bases in the middle. Germline V lookup: CDR1 MNHNY, CDR2 SVGAGI (reference sequence). CDR3 length: 13 residues. CDR3 amino acids: CASSTGDYNEQFF. For the CDR3, the DNA is TGTGCCAGCAGTACCGGAGATTACAATGAGCAGTTCTTC.

The rearrangement uses TRBV5-1 and TRBJ1-2, with 7 nucleotides matching TRBD1. The length of the CDR3 is 16 residues. The V segment lost 4 bases and the J segment 2 bases; nucleotides outside the gene matches: 11. Germline values: CDR1 SGHRS, CDR2 YFSETQ. CDR3 sequence (DNA): TGCGCCAGCAGCCAAGGAGGGGCACAGGGGAACTATGGCTACACCTTC. It yields the protein CASSQGGAQGNYGYTF.

Notes on this clone: The sample has other DNA sequences that encode this CDR3 too. The J gene is TRBJ2-7, the V gene TRBV27; TRBD1 might be the D (5 bases). This CDR3 spans 13 amino acids. Germline CDR1 MNHEY, CDR2 SMNVEV (reference sequence). The V end lost 5 bases, the J end lost 3 bases, and 11 bases lay between the germline ends. Written as DNA, the CDR3 is TGTGCCAGCAGTCCAGGGCGCGGCTACGAGCAGTACTTC. Its protein is CASSPGRGYEQYF.

J is TRBJ2-1 and V is TRBV30; 16 bases align to TRBD2. CDR3 length: 19 amino acids. V shed 3 bases and J 3 bases; nucleotides not matched to a gene: 11. Per the germline V gene, CDR1 is GTSNPN and CDR2 is SVGIG (reference sequence). The CDR3 is CAWRAGTSGRAWFYNEQFF. In DNA form, the CDR3 reads TGTGCCTGGAGGGCCGGGACTAGCGGGAGGGCCTGGTTCTACAATGAGCAGTTCTTC.

V and J are TRBV4-1 and TRBJ2-2; no definite D call. The length of the CDR3 is 13 residues. Germline-derived CDR1 and CDR2 are MGHRA and YSYEKL. V shed 1 base and J shed 6 bases, with 6 bases lying between them. CDR3 loop: CASSQVLSGELFF. DNA of the CDR3: TGCGCCAGCAGCCAAGTCTTGTCCGGGGAGCTGTTTTTT.

The chain employs TRBV10-1 and TRBJ2-5; 8 bases map to TRBD1. The V gene end was trimmed by 3 bases and the J gene end by 5 bases; junction bases not matched to a gene: 8. The length of the CDR3 is 15 residues. Germline V lookup: CDR1 WNHNN, CDR2 SYGVQD (reference sequence). CDR3 bases: TGCGCCAGCAGTGAATCCGGACAGGGATACGAGACCCAGTACTTC. The encoded protein is CASSESGQGYETQYF.

The gene calls are TRBV5-6 and TRBJ2-2; D possibly uses TRBD1 or TRBD2 (6 bases each). The germline V gene has CDR1 SGHDT and CDR2 YYEEEE. The CDR3 consists of 16 residues. Trimming removed 2 bases from V and 6 bases from J, with 17 bases in between. Here the CDR3 reads CASSLGWAGEAGELFF. The CDR3 nucleotides read TGTGCCAGCAGCTTAGGCTGGGCAGGGGAGGCCGGGGAGCTGTTTTTT.

This rearrangement joins TRBV9 to TRBJ2-7; perhaps TRBD1 as D (6 bases). The CDR3 contains 15 residues. CDR1 SGDLS and CDR2 YYNGEE come from the germline V gene. V lost 4 bases and J lost 5, with 19 bases in between. The CDR3 loop reads CASSSDGGRGHEQYF. The CDR3 coding sequence is TGTGCCAGCAGCTCCGATGGGGGCCGAGGACACGAGCAGTACTTC.

With respect to this clone: Different DNA sequences within this sample yield the same CDR3. The chain employs TRBV28 and TRBJ2-1; 8 bases match TRBD1. With 4 bases clipped from V and 2 bases from J, the junction kept 4 bases outside the gene matches. The CDR3 loop spans 15 amino acids. Looked up from germline, CDR1 is MDHEN and CDR2 is SYDVKM. CDR3 coding DNA: TGTGCCAGCAGTTCCGGACAGGGACCCTACAATGAGCAGTTCTTC. Protein product: CASSSGQGPYNEQFF.